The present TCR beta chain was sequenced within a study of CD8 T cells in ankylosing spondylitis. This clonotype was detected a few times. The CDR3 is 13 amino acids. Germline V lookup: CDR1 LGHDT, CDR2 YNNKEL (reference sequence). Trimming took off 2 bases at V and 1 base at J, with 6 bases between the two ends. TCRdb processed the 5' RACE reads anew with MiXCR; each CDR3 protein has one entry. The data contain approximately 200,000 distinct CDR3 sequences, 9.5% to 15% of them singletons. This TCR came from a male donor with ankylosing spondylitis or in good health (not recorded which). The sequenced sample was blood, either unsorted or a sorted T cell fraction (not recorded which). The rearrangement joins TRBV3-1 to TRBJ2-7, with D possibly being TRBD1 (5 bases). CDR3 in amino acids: CASSQPGSYEQYF. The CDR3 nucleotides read TGTGCCAGCAGCCAACCAGGGTCCTACGAGCAGTACTTC.